The rows below give T cell receptor beta chains drawn from one sample of a study of T cell repertoires in cytomegalovirus infection. TCRdb reprocessed the reads via MiXCR and lists one record per CDR3 protein. Here the sample spans fewer than 200,000 distinct CDR3 sequences, roughly 9.8% being singletons. The sequencing input was PBMCs. The receptors were sampled from a human donor in good health (CMV status not recorded). Some clones in this sample may be carry-over from other donors' samples. Each CDR3 is given with its conserved first and last residue. Fields, in order: CDR3 protein, CDR3 DNA, clone size, V gene, J gene, D gene. The D gene is left open where the match is weak. Only some rows state a clone size, as once, few, many or a class for expanded clones.

CASSLGPTPNQPQHF	TGTGCCAGCAGCTTAGGGCCGACCCCCAATCAGCCCCAGCATTTT	many	TRBV7-2	TRBJ1-5	NA
CASSNTGELFF	TGTGCCAGCAGTAACACCGGGGAGCTGTTTTTT	many	TRBV6-2/TRBV6-3	TRBJ2-2	NA
CASSARIASYEQYF	TGTGCCAGCAGCGCCAGGATAGCCTCCTACGAGCAGTACTTC	many	TRBV7-6	TRBJ2-7	NA
CASSGQGGSSYNEQFF	TGTGCCAGCAGTGGGCAGGGGGGGAGCTCCTACAATGAGCAGTTCTTC	many	TRBV6-1	TRBJ2-1	NA
CASRRRGTNTEAFF	TGTGCCAGCAGGCGCAGGGGCACGAACACTGAAGCTTTCTTT	NA	TRBV12-3/TRBV12-4	TRBJ1-1	NA
CSVSRTSGREEQYF	TGCAGCGTTTCCCGGACTAGCGGGAGAGAGGAGCAGTACTTC	NA	TRBV29-1	TRBJ2-7	TRBD2
CASSLDPPSASSYNEQFF	TGTGCTAGCAGCTTAGATCCCCCTAGCGCGAGCTCCTACAATGAGCAGTTCTTC	NA	TRBV7-6	TRBJ2-1	NA
CASSSRDSNTEAFF	TGTGCCAGCAGCTCGCGGGACAGTAACACTGAAGCTTTCTTT	many	TRBV7-2	TRBJ1-1	TRBD1
CSARDISSQETQYF	TGCAGTGCTAGAGATATTTCTAGCCAGGAGACCCAGTACTTC	many	TRBV20-1	TRBJ2-5	NA
CSVLNEKLFF	TGCAGCGTTCTTAATGAAAAACTGTTTTTT	few	TRBV29-1	TRBJ1-4	NA
CSARDRMGTGAEAFF	TGCAGTGCTAGAGATCGTATGGGGACAGGAGCTGAAGCTTTCTTT	once	TRBV20-1	TRBJ1-1	TRBD1
CAARWEAGDTGELFF	TGTGCCGCACGGTGGGAAGCGGGAGACACCGGGGAGCTGTTTTTT	few	TRBV12-3/TRBV12-4	TRBJ2-2	TRBD2
CATSGQVPNTEAFF	TGTGCCACCAGCGGACAGGTTCCGAACACTGAAGCTTTCTTT	NA	TRBV15	TRBJ1-1	TRBD1
CSASGGENTEAFF	TGCAGTGCTAGCGGGGGCGAAAACACTGAAGCTTTCTTT	NA	TRBV20-1	TRBJ1-1	NA
CASSQTGQGTEKLFF	TGTGCCAGCAGTCAGACGGGACAGGGGACTGAAAAACTGTTTTTT	few	TRBV12-3/TRBV12-4	TRBJ1-4	TRBD1
CASSQDRRRDRGNTGELFF	TGCGCCAGCAGCCAAGATAGGAGGAGGGACAGGGGAAACACCGGGGAGCTGTTTTTT	many	TRBV4-3	TRBJ2-2	TRBD1
CSVRTGRTEAFF	TGCAGCGTGAGAACCGGACGGACTGAAGCTTTCTTT	NA	TRBV29-1	TRBJ1-1	NA
CASSDTRGSYTEAFF	TGTGCCAGCAGTGATACCAGGGGGAGCTACACTGAAGCTTTCTTT	few	TRBV28	TRBJ1-1	TRBD1
CASSLVFAPRSTEAFF	TGTGCCAGCAGTTTGGTCTTCGCTCCGCGGAGCACTGAAGCTTTCTTT	many	TRBV28	TRBJ1-1	NA
CASPKGHFSGNTIYF	TGTGCCAGCCCTAAAGGACACTTCTCTGGAAACACCATATATTTT	few	TRBV27	TRBJ1-3	NA
CATGQGGNYGYTF	TGTGCCACCGGACAGGGGGGGAACTATGGCTACACCTTC	NA	TRBV7-4	TRBJ1-2	TRBD1
CASSLYGFNTDTQYF	TGTGCCAGCAGCTTATACGGGTTTAACACAGATACGCAGTATTTT	many	TRBV7-6	TRBJ2-3	NA
CASRTGTGIYEQYF	TGTGCCAGCAGGACCGGGACAGGGATATACGAGCAGTACTTC	few	TRBV28	TRBJ2-7	TRBD1
CASSEEGAGSGANVLTF	TGTGCCAGCAGTGAAGAGGGAGCTGGCTCTGGGGCCAACGTCCTGACTTTC	many	TRBV2	TRBJ2-6	NA
CASREGQGDSQPQHF	TGTGCCAGCAGGGAAGGACAGGGGGATTCTCAGCCCCAGCATTTT	NA	TRBV6-1	TRBJ1-5	TRBD1
CSAKRLAANYEQYF	TGCAGTGCTAAACGGCTAGCGGCAAACTACGAGCAGTACTTC	NA	TRBV20-1	TRBJ2-7	TRBD2
CASSLALAGGQNEQFF	TGTGCCAGCAGCCTCGCTCTAGCGGGGGGCCAGAATGAGCAGTTCTTC	few	TRBV7-2	TRBJ2-1	TRBD2
CASSPTGTKRAFF	TGTGCCAGCAGCCCCACCGGGACAAAGAGAGCTTTCTTT	many	TRBV7-8	TRBJ1-1	NA
CATSGPASGYTF	TGTGCCACCAGCGGTCCCGCATCTGGCTACACCTTC	NA	TRBV24-1	TRBJ1-2	NA
CASSAAYNEQFF	TGTGCCAGTAGTGCGGCATACAATGAGCAGTTCTTC	many	TRBV19	TRBJ2-1	NA
CSWSNPSNEKLFF	TGCAGTTGGTCGAACCCTTCTAATGAAAAACTGTTTTTT	few	TRBV20-1	TRBJ1-4	NA
CASSLDTGTGARRYGYTF	TGTGCCAGCAGCTTAGATACCGGGACAGGGGCCCGTCGCTATGGCTACACCTTC	many	TRBV7-2	TRBJ1-2	TRBD1
CASSYRTANTEAFF	TGTGCCAGCAGTTACCGGACTGCGAACACTGAAGCTTTCTTT	many	TRBV6-2/TRBV6-3	TRBJ1-1	NA
CASRPMLRGQPQHF	TGTGCCAGCAGACCGATGTTAAGAGGTCAGCCCCAGCATTTT	many	TRBV6-2/TRBV6-3	TRBJ1-5	NA
CASSLGLPTGELFF	TGCGCCAGCAGCTTGGGTCTTCCCACCGGGGAGCTGTTTTTT	few	TRBV5-1	TRBJ2-2	NA
CQRRGRNTEAFF	TGCCAACGCAGGGGCCGAAACACTGAAGCTTTCTTT	NA	TRBV6-2/TRBV6-3	TRBJ1-1	NA
CASSLQGGVLDYGYTF	TGTGCCAGCAGCTTACAGGGAGGGGTTTTGGACTATGGCTACACCTTC	many	TRBV7-8	TRBJ1-2	NA
CASSLSGTGDTGELFF	TGTGCCAGCAGCTTATCAGGGACTGGAGACACCGGGGAGCTGTTTTTT	NA	TRBV7-9	TRBJ2-2	NA
CASSPGGRTEAFF	TGTGCCAGCAGCCCCGGAGGAAGGACTGAAGCTTTCTTT	many	TRBV9	TRBJ1-1	NA
CSARDDLEKLFF	TGCAGTGCTAGAGATGACCTGGAAAAACTGTTTTTT	few	TRBV20-1	TRBJ1-4	NA
CASSLSQGVGNTIYF	TGTGCCAGCAGCTTAAGTCAAGGGGTCGGAAACACCATATATTTT	many	TRBV7-8	TRBJ1-3	NA
CASRGTVGNTEAFF	TGTGCCAGCAGAGGGACAGTTGGGAACACTGAAGCTTTCTTT	many	TRBV12-3/TRBV12-4	TRBJ1-1	TRBD1
CASSATSAQRTDTQYF	TGTGCCAGCAGTGCCACTTCTGCGCAGCGCACAGATACGCAGTATTTT	many	TRBV27	TRBJ2-3	NA
CASSSVQGRRGQPQHF	TGTGCCAGCAGCTCCGTACAGGGTCGAAGGGGTCAGCCCCAGCATTTT	many	TRBV11-2	TRBJ1-5	NA
CASSLAGAKGEKLFF	TGTGCCAGCAGCTTAGCCGGGGCCAAGGGGGAAAAACTGTTTTTT	many	TRBV7-2	TRBJ1-4	NA
CASSSGGLAGSTDTQYF	TGTGCCAGCAGCTCTGGGGGGCTAGCGGGTAGCACAGATACGCAGTATTTT	many	TRBV11-2	TRBJ2-3	TRBD2
CSARTQSNTDTQYF	TGCAGTGCTAGGACACAGAGTAACACAGATACGCAGTATTTT	many	TRBV20-1	TRBJ2-3	NA
CASSYSPSADTQYF	TGTGCCAGCAGTTACTCGCCCTCCGCAGATACGCAGTATTTT	few	TRBV6-2/TRBV6-3	TRBJ2-3	NA
CASSVRLGSGELEKLFF	TGTGCCAGCAGCGTTAGGCTGGGTTCAGGGGAGTTGGAAAAACTGTTTTTT	few	TRBV7-6	TRBJ1-4	NA
CASSLAQGSPLHF	TGCGCCAGCAGCTTGGCGCAAGGTTCACCCCTCCACTTT	many	TRBV5-1	TRBJ1-6	NA
CASSFQAGIYNEQFF	TGTGCCAGCAGCTTCCAGGCGGGAATATACAATGAGCAGTTCTTC	NA	TRBV5-5	TRBJ2-1	NA
CASSSPDYEQYF	TGTGCCAGCTCTAGCCCGGACTACGAGCAGTACTTC	few	TRBV7-9	TRBJ2-7	NA